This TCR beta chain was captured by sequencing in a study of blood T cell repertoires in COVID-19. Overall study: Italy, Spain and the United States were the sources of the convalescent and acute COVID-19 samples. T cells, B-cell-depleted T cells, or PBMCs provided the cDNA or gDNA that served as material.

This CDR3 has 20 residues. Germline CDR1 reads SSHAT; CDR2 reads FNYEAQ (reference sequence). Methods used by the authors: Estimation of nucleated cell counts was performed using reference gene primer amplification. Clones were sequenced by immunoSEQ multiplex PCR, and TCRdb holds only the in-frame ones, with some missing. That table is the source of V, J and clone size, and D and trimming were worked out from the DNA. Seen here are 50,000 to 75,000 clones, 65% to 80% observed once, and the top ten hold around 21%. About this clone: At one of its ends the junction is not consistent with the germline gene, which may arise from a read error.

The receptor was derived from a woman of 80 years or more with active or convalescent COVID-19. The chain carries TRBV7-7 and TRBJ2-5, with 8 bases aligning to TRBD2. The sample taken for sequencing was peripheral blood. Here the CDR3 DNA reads TGTGCTAGCAGCTTAGCGGGGCGCACTTGGGAGGGGGACTTCCAAGAGACCCAGTACTTC. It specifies CASSLAGRTWEGDFQETQYF.